Detailed here is one T cell receptor beta chain. Its recognized antigen is unknown. No base qualities exist here, and no much larger clone lies one base off it. TCRbeta CDR3 regions were amplified from genomic DNA by means of the immunoSEQ Assay, a bias-controlled multiplex PCR. The paper's processing steps were these. The number of nucleated cells in each sample was estimated from the amplification of reference gene primers within the assay. To quantify the absolute abundance of each unique TCRbeta CDR3 rearrangement, sequence reads were collapsed and filtered. For each sample, productive Simpson clonality was calculated as the square root of Simpson's diversity index over productive rearrangements. TCRdb took over this immuneACCESS table, retaining in-frame rearrangements with V and J assigned. Such tables are incomplete; in checked studies, under half of the missing clones stem from an unresolved V gene, and the remainder is unexplained. That table gives V, J and clone size, and the DNA gave D and trimming. The sample table lists about 72,000 clones, around four fifths of them with a count of one. The ten largest clonotypes hold 15% to 20% of the sample.

Trimming costs V 6 bases and J 2 bases, and their ends lie 10 bases apart. The CDR3 starts with the cysteine, ends with the phenylalanine, and has 14 residues. The entry retains the CDR3 DNA only, 42 bases that are in frame from base 1. As encoded in the germline V gene, CDR1 is SNHLY while CDR2 is FYNNEI. The collaborating institutions used their own protocols to collect whole blood in K2EDTA tubes. Collaborator samples were shipped for TCRbeta analysis as frozen whole blood, isolated PBMCs, or DNA extracted from either sample type. The data derive from a study of blood T cell repertoires in COVID-19 (dated by TCRdb to 2020 to 2021). About the full investigation: Samples from collaborators originated in the United States, Italy and Spain and spanned both the acute and convalescent phases of COVID-19. A freely available public database, intended as a resource for researchers studying the immune response to SARS-CoV-2, is where the repertoires were released. Where HLA class I and class II types were available, the types were taken from metadata supplied by the sample provider, not from assay-based typing. The sample metadata nearly always contained a de-identified subject ID, COVID-19 status, age in years and sex. The samples were drawn from the first 160 participants of the ongoing ImmuneRACE study and from about 1,200 subjects provided by 6 global collaborators. The material from the prospective study consisted of cDNA or gDNA derived from T cells, B-cell-depleted T cells, or PBMCs. The dataset comprised deeply sampled blood TCRbeta repertoires from subjects exposed to, actively infected with, or recovered from COVID-19. The paper as a whole reports these results and caveats: The amount of clinical and demographic metadata varied by source and participant and was provided uncurated.

This sequence uses TRBV2 and TRBJ2-2, with the D gene call left open. This clonotype originated in a woman of 80 years or more with acute or convalescent COVID-19. The sequenced sample was peripheral blood. The nucleotide sequence is TGTGCCAGCAGGTGGGCTCATAACACCGGGGAGCTGTTTTTT. Its protein is CASRWAHNTGELFF.